This T cell receptor beta chain was captured by sequencing in a study of response to subunit inactivated influenza vaccine. This clonotype appeared a few times. The antigen remains undetermined. Findings and caveats of the study: Authors suggested few new T cells are recruited by each seasonal influenza vaccination.

Per germline, CDR1 MNHNS and CDR2 SASEGT. Trimming removed 7 bases from V and 4 bases from J, with 10 bases in between. The CDR3 covers 13 residues. TCRdb reanalysed the RT-PCR reads using MiXCR and keeps one entry per CDR3 protein. The table records about 580,000 distinct CDR3 sequences, around 13% of them present only once. V gene TRBV6-1 combines with J gene TRBJ2-2, with D possibly TRBD1 on 5 matching bases. The sample was PBMCs from blood, taken roughly 13 days after vaccination. This TCR was sampled from a man in his fifties or sixties who received an inactivated influenza vaccine. For the CDR3, the DNA is TGTGCCAGCACCAAGGACATCACCGGGGAGCTGTTTTTT. Translation: CASTKDITGELFF.